The clone carrying this TCR beta chain has more than one count but fewer than ten. These data come from a study of T cell responses to AZD1222 COVID-19 vaccine. CDR3 length equals 15 residues. Germline CDR1 reads SGHTA; CDR2 reads FQGNSA. V was shortened by 2 bases and J by 5 bases, with 12 bases between the two germline ends. Libraries were prepared by immunoSEQ multiplex PCR; TCRdb keeps only in-frame clonotypes and omits some of them. The sample shows about 180,000 clones, just over 85% of them seen only once. The sample here was peripheral blood, taken on day 0 of AZD1222 vaccination. The TCR was taken from an adult in good health. This chain connects TRBV7-2 to TRBJ2-2, with D maybe TRBD1 (5 bases). CDR3 nucleotide sequence: TGTGCCAGCAGCTTAATCCAGGGTGGGACCGGGGAGCTGTTTTTT. Translated: CASSLIQGGTGELFF.